A single sample gave rise to the 4 T cell receptor beta chains below, sequenced in a study of radiotherapy plus CTLA-4 blockade in lung cancer. The repertoire was sequenced with immunoSEQ multiplex PCR; TCRdb's copy has only in-frame clones and lacks some. Among about 77,000 clones listed, approximately 73% were seen once. The sequencing used peripheral blood, collected from a patient treated with radiotherapy plus ipilimumab. Source of these receptors: a human donor with non-small cell lung cancer whose response to radiotherapy plus ipilimumab could not be evaluated.

A few counts support this clone. The chain recombines TRBV7-9 with TRBJ2-2, with 9 nucleotides matching TRBD1. The CDR3 is 14 residues long. V shed 8 bases and J 6 bases; nucleotides not matched to a gene: 7. Per germline, CDR1 SEHNR and CDR2 FQNEAQ (reference sequence). In DNA form, the CDR3 reads TGTGCCAGCCCCTTACGGGACAGGGCCGGGGAGCTGTTTTTT. Translation: CASPLRDRAGELFF. Full variable domain (remainder filled in from reference TRBV7-9 and TRBJ2-2): DTGVSQNPRHKITKRGQNVTFRCDPISEHNRLYWYRQTLGQGPEFLTYFQNEAQLEKSRLLSDRFSAERPKGSFSTLEIQRTEQGDSAMYLCASPLRDRAGELFFGEGSRLTVL.

V usage is TRBV4-3 and J usage is TRBJ2-1; TRBD2 matches at 11 bases. CDR3 length: 16 amino acids. Germline lookup yields CDR1 LGHNA and CDR2 YSLEER. V dropped 2 bases and J dropped 6; count of bases not matched to a gene: 6. Here the CDR3 DNA reads TGCGCCAGCAGCCAACCAACTAGCGGGGGAGGCAATGAGCAGTTCTTC. Its translation: CASSQPTSGGGNEQFF.

This clone appeared a few times. The chain joins TRBV9 to TRBJ1-4; the match to TRBD1 covers 9 bases. The J segment lost 8 bases and the V segment lost 3 bases, leaving 8 bases of the junction unmatched. The CDR3 has 15 residues. In germline, CDR1 is SGDLS, CDR2 YYNGEE. CDR3 sequence reads: CASSAGQGGREKLFF. The DNA of the CDR3 is TGTGCCAGCAGCGCGGGACAGGGAGGTCGGGAAAAACTGTTTTTT.

The chain has TRBV5-1 and TRBJ1-1; 7 nucleotides line up with TRBD1. V shed 4 bases, J shed 8 bases, and the junction held 5 bases outside the gene matches. The CDR3 is 12 residues long. The V gene's germline CDR1 is SGHRS and CDR2 YFSETQ. The CDR3 DNA is TGCGCCAGCAGCAACTGGGACAGCGAAGCTTTCTTT. Residues: CASSNWDSEAFF.